The 14 T cell receptor beta chains below all came from one sample that was sequenced in a study of blood T cells in healthy people across ages. Combining a sample-barcoded 5' primer with a J-beta primer mix, a second PCR ran for 7 to 11 cycles. Each CDR3 protein is one row after TCRdb ran MiXCR on the 5' RACE reads. This sample has about 1.5 million distinct CDR3 sequences, with roughly 43% found just once. The sequenced sample consisted of blood. The receptors here all came from a woman aged 18 to 35 in good health.

For the CDR3, the DNA is TGTGCCAGCAGTCCCGGGAGGTTCAATGAGCAGTACTTC. Translating gives CASSPGRFNEQYF. The chain has TRBV4-2 and TRBJ2-7; TRBD2 matches 7 bases. Germline trimming cut 6 bases from V and 7 bases from J; bases unmatched to any gene: 9. The CDR3 covers 13 residues. The germline CDR1 and CDR2 sequences are LGHNA and YNFKEQ.

This clonotype was seen only a few times. This chain joins TRBV7-2 and TRBJ2-1; 8 bases fit TRBD2. This CDR3 comprises 15 residues. V trimming: 1 base; J trimming: 7 bases; junction bases outside the gene matches: 6. Germline V CDR1 and CDR2: SGHTA, FQGNSA. The chain's CDR3 is CASSLEGLVLNEQFF. The DNA of the CDR3 is TGTGCCAGCAGCTTAGAGGGACTAGTCCTGAATGAGCAGTTCTTC.

Only a few counts were recorded for this clonotype. J is TRBJ1-5 and V is TRBV20-1, with a possible D match to TRBD1 (5 bases). Germline lookup yields CDR1 DFQATT and CDR2 SNEGSKA (reference sequence). CDR3 size: 15 residues. Trimming stripped 3 bases from V and 6 bases from J, with 18 bases between. Here the CDR3 DNA reads TGCAGTGCTAGCGCCCCCGGGGCTGGGTCTCAGCCCCAGCATTTT. The encoded protein is CSASAPGAGSQPQHF.

CDR3 coding DNA: TGCAGTGCTGGGGCTAGCGGGGACTACAATGAGCAGTTCTTC. Residues: CSAGASGDYNEQFF. The rearrangement joins TRBV20-1 to TRBJ2-1, with 9 nucleotides matching TRBD2. Germline loops: CDR1 DFQATT, CDR2 SNEGSKA (reference sequence). V was pared by 5 bases and J by 3 bases, with 5 bases of the junction left unmatched. This CDR3 contains 14 residues.

This clonotype came up a few times. The CDR3 spells CASSLRPFPNGANVLTF. In DNA, the CDR3 is TGTGCCAGCAGCTTACGCCCTTTCCCGAACGGGGCCAACGTCCTGACTTTC. The chain links TRBV7-2 to TRBJ2-6, with no clear D. CDR1 is SGHTA and CDR2 is FQGNSA in the germline V gene. The CDR3 totals 17 residues. V lost 2 bases to trimming and J lost 4 bases, with 15 bases between them. Looking up the rest from reference TRBV7-2 and TRBJ2-6 gives the full variable domain: GAGVSQSPSNKVTEKGKDVELRCDPISGHTALYWYRQSLGQGLEFLIYFQGNSAPDKSGLPSDRFSAERTGGSVSTLTIQRTQQEDSAVYLCASSLRPFPNGANVLTFGAGSRLTVL.

This sequence joins TRBV5-1 and TRBJ1-4; 8 bases align to TRBD1. Unmatched junction bases numbered 7, after V lost 5 bases and J lost 1 base. There are 16 residues in the CDR3. The germline V gene encodes CDR1 SGHRS and CDR2 YFSETQ. The DNA of the CDR3 is TGCGCCAGCAGTTATGGACAGGGAGTAACTAATGAAAAACTGTTTTTT. Protein: CASSYGQGVTNEKLFF.

The chain carries TRBV28 and TRBJ2-5; 9 bases agree with TRBD1. Germline V gene lookup returns CDR1 MDHEN and CDR2 SYDVKM. Germline trimming cut 4 bases from V and 11 bases from J; bases unmatched to any gene: 17. The CDR3 is made up of 16 amino acids. The CDR3 nucleotides are TGTGCCAGCAGTTCCATCCTTCCGGGACAGGGTGGAGAGCAGTACTTC. This encodes CASSSILPGQGGEQYF.

This sequence joins TRBV20-1 and TRBJ2-1; 10 bases align to TRBD2. Germline values: CDR1 DFQATT, CDR2 SNEGSKA (reference sequence). V dropped 5 bases and J dropped 6; count of bases not matched to a gene: 4. This CDR3 region has 13 residues. The CDR3, as DNA: TGCAGTGCTTTTAGCGGGGGGCCCAATGAGCAGTTCTTC. Protein product: CSAFSGGPNEQFF.

The chain recombines TRBV27 with TRBJ2-2; 8 bases fit TRBD2. In germline, CDR1 is MNHEY, CDR2 SMNVEV (reference sequence). Trimming at V came to 9 bases and at J to 3 bases, leaving 9 bases not matched to a gene. The CDR3 extends over 15 amino acids. The CDR3 protein is CASRGTSGYTGELFF. CDR3 DNA: TGTGCCAGTAGGGGAACTAGCGGTTACACCGGGGAGCTGTTTTTT.

The table lists this clonotype with a count of one. An end of the junction differs from the germline gene, which may be a read error. The V and J genes are TRBV27 and TRBJ1-2; D ambiguous. This CDR3 is 13 amino acids long. Germline V CDR1 and CDR2: MNHEY, SMNVEV (reference sequence). The CDR3 DNA sequence: TGTGTCAGCAGTTTATCGATAGGGAGTGGCTACACCTTC. This encodes CVSSLSIGSGYTF.

The chain uses TRBV20-1 and TRBJ1-6, with 7 bases fitting TRBD1. The CDR3 runs to 14 residues. With 1 base clipped from V and 9 bases from J, the junction kept 6 bases outside the gene matches. In germline, CDR1 is DFQATT, CDR2 SNEGSKA (reference sequence). CDR3: CSARVTGRGSPLHF. The CDR3 nucleotides are TGCAGTGCTAGAGTGACAGGGAGAGGTTCACCCCTCCACTTT.

This clonotype was seen more than once but under ten times. CDR3 in amino acids: CSARRRGNEQYF. In DNA, the CDR3 is TGCAGTGCTAGAAGACGGGGGAACGAGCAGTACTTC. This chain connects TRBV20-1 to TRBJ2-7, with D maybe TRBD2 (6 bases). This CDR3 has 12 residues. V was cut by 2 bases and J by 5 bases, with 10 bases left in between. The germline V gene has CDR1 DFQATT and CDR2 SNEGSKA (reference sequence).

This clonotype was seen ten or more times. The J gene is TRBJ2-3, the V gene TRBV25-1; the D gene is possibly TRBD2 (6 bases). The CDR3 runs 16 residues. V lost 2 bases and J 0 bases, leaving 12 bases between the germline ends. The germline CDR1 and CDR2 sequences are MGHDK and SYGVNS. CDR3 sequence reads: CASSERGSPSTDTQYF. In DNA, the CDR3 is TGTGCCAGCAGTGAACGGGGGTCCCCTAGCACAGATACGCAGTATTTT.

The V call is TRBV6-2 or TRBV6-3, the J call TRBJ1-5; weak D call: TRBD1 (6 bases). There are 13 residues in the CDR3. Germline CDR1 is MNHEY and CDR2 is SVGEGT. V was shortened by 8 bases and J by 9 bases, with 17 bases between the two germline ends. The CDR3 loop is CASGPSGVWPQHF. The DNA for the CDR3 is TGTGCCAGCGGGCCCTCAGGGGTGTGGCCCCAGCATTTT.